This T cell receptor beta chain appears in the sequencing data of a study of blood T cells in healthy people across ages. Then a second PCR, running about 6 to 11 cycles, was carried out with a sample-barcoded 5' primer and a J-beta primer mix. TCRdb re-derived calls from the 5' RACE reads in MiXCR, one entry per CDR3 protein. The sample includes some 860,000 distinct CDR3 sequences, 56% of them seen just once. The germline V gene has CDR1 DFQATT and CDR2 SNEGSKA (reference sequence). The CDR3 spans 14 residues. Unmatched junction bases numbered 7, after V lost 3 bases and J lost 4 bases. Findings and caveats of the study: From one million sequenced T cells, diversity estimates were lower bounds. Naive CD4+ cells and diversity were both higher in long-lived donors than in aged donors. The study lacked donor CMV status, which possibly confounded expanded clonotype changes.

This clonotype was recorded a few times. The antigen is not known. The receptor was derived from a man aged 35 to 55 in good health. This chain connects TRBV20-1 to TRBJ1-1; TRBD1 matches 8 bases. The sequenced material came from blood. Written as DNA, the CDR3 is TGCAGTGCTAGTTATACTACAGGGGGCACTGAAGCTTTCTTT. It yields the protein CSASYTTGGTEAFF.